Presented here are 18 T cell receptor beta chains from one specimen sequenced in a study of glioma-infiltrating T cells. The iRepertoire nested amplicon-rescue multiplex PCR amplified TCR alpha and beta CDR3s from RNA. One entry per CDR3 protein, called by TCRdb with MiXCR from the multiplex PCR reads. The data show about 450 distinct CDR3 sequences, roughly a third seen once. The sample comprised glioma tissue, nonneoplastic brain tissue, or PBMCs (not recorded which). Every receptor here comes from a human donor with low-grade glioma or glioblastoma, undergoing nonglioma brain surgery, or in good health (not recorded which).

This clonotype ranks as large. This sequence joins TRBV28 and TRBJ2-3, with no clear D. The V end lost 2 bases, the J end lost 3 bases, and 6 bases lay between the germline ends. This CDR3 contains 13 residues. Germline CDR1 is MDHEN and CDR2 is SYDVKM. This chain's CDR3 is CASSLKSTDTQYF. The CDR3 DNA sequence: TGTGCCAGCAGTTTAAAATCGACAGATACGCAGTATTTT.

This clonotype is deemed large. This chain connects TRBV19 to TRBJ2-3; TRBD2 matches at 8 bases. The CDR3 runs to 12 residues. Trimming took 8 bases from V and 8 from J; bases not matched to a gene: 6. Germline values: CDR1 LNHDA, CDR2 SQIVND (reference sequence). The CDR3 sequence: CASLAGYGTQYF. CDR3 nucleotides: TGTGCCAGTCTAGCGGGCTATGGTACGCAGTATTTT.

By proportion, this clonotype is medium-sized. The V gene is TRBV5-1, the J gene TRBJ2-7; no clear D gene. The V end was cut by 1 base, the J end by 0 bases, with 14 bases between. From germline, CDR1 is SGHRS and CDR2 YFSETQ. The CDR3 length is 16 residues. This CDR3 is CASSLSASLHSYEQYF. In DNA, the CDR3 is TGCGCCAGCAGCTTGTCGGCCAGTCTACACTCCTACGAGCAGTACTTC.

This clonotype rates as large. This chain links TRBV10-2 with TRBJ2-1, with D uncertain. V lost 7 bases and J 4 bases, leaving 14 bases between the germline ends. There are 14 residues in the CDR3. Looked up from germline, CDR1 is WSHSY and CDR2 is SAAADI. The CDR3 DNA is TGCGCCAGCACTCCCCTCGATGGATACAATGAGCAGTTCTTC. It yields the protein CASTPLDGYNEQFF.

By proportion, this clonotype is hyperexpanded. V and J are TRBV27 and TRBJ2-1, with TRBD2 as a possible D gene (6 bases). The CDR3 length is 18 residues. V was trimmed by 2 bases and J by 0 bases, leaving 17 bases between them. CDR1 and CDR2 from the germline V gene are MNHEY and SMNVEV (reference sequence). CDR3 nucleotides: TGTGCCAGCAGTTTAAGGGTACTAGCTGATAGCTCCTACAATGAGCAGTTCTTC. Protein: CASSLRVLADSSYNEQFF.

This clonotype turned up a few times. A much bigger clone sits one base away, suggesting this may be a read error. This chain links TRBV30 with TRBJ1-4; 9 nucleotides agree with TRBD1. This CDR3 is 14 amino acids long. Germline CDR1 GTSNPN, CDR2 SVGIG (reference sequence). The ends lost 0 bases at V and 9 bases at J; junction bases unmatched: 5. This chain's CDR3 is CAWSVGQGMKKLFF. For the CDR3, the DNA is TGTGCCTGGAGTGTCGGACAGGGGATGAAAAAACTGTTTTTT.

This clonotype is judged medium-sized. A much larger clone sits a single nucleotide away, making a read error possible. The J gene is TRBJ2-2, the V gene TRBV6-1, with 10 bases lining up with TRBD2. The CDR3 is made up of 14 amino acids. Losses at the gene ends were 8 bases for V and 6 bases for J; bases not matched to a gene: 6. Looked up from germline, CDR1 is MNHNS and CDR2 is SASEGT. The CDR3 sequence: CASLGLAGAGELFF. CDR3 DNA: TGTGCCAGCTTGGGGCTAGCGGGAGCCGGGGAGCTGTTTTTT.

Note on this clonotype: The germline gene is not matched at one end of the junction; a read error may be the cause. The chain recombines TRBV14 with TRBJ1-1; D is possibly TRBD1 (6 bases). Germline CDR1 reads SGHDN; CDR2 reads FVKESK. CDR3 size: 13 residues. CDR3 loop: CASSQADSSGALF. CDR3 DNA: TGTGCCAGCAGCCAAGCGGACAGCAGTGGAGCTCTCTTT. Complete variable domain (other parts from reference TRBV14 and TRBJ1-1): EAGVTQFPSHSVIEKGQTVTLRCDPISGHDNLYWYRRVMGKEIKFLLHFVKESKQDESGMPNNRFLAERTGGTYSTLKVQPAELEDSGVYFCASSQADSSGALFGQGTRLTVV.

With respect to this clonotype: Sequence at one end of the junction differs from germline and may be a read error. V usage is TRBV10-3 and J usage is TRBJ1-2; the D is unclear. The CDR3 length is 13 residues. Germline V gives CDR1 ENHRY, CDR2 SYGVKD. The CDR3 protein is CAISELGFYDYTF. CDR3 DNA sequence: TGTGCCATCAGTGAGCTGGGGTTCTATGACTACACCTTC.

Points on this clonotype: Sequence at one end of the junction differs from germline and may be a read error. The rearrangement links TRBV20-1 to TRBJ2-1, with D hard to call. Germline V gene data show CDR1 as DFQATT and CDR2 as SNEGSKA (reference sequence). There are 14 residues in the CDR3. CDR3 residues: CSASEESSYNEQLF. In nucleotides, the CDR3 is TGCAGTGCTAGTGAGGAAAGCTCCTACAATGAGCAACTCTTC.

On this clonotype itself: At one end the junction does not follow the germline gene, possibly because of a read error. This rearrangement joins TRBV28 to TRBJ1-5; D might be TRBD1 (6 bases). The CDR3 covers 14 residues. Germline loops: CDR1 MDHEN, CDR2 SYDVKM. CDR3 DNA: TGTGCCAGCAGTTCATGGGGGGCGGCGAGGCCCCAGAATTTT. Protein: CASSSWGAARPQNF.

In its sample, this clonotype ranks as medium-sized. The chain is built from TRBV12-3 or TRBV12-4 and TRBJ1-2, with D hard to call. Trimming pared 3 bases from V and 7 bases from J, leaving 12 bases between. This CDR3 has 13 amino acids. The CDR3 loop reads CASSFSSALGYTF. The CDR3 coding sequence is TGTGCCAGCAGTTTTTCGTCGGCGCTTGGCTACACCTTC.

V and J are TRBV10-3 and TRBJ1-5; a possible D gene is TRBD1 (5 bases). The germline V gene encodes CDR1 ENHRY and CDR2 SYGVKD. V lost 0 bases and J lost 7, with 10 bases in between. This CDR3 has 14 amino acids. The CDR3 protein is CAISESQERQPQHF. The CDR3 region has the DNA TGTGCCATCAGTGAGTCACAGGAACGACAGCCCCAGCATTTT.

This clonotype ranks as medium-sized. The CDR3 DNA follows: TGTGCCAGCTCACCCGCCAGGGCTCAAGAGACCCAGTACTTC. Amino acids: CASSPARAQETQYF. The chain couples TRBV18 to TRBJ2-5; a possible D gene is TRBD1 (5 bases). This CDR3 has 14 amino acids. Germline V gives CDR1 KGHSH, CDR2 LQKENI. Trimming shortened V by 3 bases and J by 2 bases, and 10 bases separated the two germline ends. Looking up the rest from reference TRBV18 and TRBJ2-5 gives the full variable domain: NAGVMQNPRHLVRRRGQEARLRCSPMKGHSHVYWYRQLPEEGLKFMVYLQKENIIDESGMPKERFSAEFPKEGPSILRIQQVVRGDSAAYFCASSPARAQETQYFGPGTRLLVL.

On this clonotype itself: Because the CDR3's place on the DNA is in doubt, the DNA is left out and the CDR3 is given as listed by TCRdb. CDR3 protein: CASSFCICSAPNSRATDTQYF. The chain carries TRBV6-2 or TRBV6-3 and TRBJ2-3; TRBD1 is the table's D call, not checked against the DNA. The CDR3 is 21 residues long, ends included. Germline assignment: CDR1 MNHEY and CDR2 SVGEGT.

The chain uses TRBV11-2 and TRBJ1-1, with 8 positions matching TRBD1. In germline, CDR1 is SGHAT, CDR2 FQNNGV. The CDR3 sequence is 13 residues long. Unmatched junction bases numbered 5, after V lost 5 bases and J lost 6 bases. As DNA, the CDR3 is TGTGCCAGCAGCGCGGACAGGGACGCTGAAGCTTTCTTT. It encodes CASSADRDAEAFF.

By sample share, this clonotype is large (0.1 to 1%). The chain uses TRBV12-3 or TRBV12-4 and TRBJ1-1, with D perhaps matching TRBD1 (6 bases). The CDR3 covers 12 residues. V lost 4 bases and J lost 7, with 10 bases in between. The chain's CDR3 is CASSSQGFEAFF. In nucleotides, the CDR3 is TGTGCCAGCAGTTCTCAGGGGTTTGAAGCTTTCTTT.

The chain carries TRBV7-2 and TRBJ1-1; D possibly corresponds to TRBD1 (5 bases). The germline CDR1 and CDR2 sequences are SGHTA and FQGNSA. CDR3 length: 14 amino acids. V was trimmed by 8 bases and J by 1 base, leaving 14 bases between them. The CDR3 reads CASQGRVKNTEAFF. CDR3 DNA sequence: TGTGCCAGCCAGGGACGCGTTAAGAACACTGAAGCTTTCTTT.